These 19 T cell receptor beta chains share one sample of origin, sequenced in a study of vaccination effects on CD4 cells after COVID-19. Generated by immunoSEQ multiplex PCR, the TCRdb table keeps only in-frame clones and is missing some. The top ten hold 7.7% of the sample, which has 40,000 to 45,000 clones, around 71% seen once. No antigen has been assigned to these receptors. The culture ran for around 10 days before CD4+ T cells were isolated. As their vaccination, participants received two doses of either BNT162b2 or mRNA-1273. Sample: CD4+ T cells from PBMCs cultured without peptide, taken after COVID-19 vaccination. Receptor source: a human donor who received a COVID-19 vaccine.

The rearrangement joins TRBV4-1 to TRBJ1-2; D perhaps matches TRBD1 (6 bases). CDR3 length: 16 amino acids. The germline V gene encodes CDR1 MGHRA and CDR2 YSYEKL. Trimming pared 4 bases from V and 8 bases from J, leaving 23 bases between. CDR3: CASSRPTGGRGRGYTF. Here the CDR3 DNA reads TGCGCCAGCAGCCGTCCCACCGGAGGCAGGGGCCGGGGCTACACCTTC.

The sample holds one count of this clone. The chain is built from TRBV19 and TRBJ2-2; 10 bases fit TRBD1. The CDR3 is 14 residues long. CDR1 is LNHDA and CDR2 is SQIVND in the germline V gene (reference sequence). The V gene end was trimmed by 8 bases and the J gene end by 3 bases; junction bases not matched to a gene: 3. The CDR3: CASGTGVDTGELFF. CDR3 DNA: TGTGCCAGTGGGACAGGGGTTGACACCGGGGAGCTGTTTTTT.

Only one count was recorded for this clone. The chain is built from TRBV3-1 (or the pseudogene TRBV3-2) and TRBJ1-3; D is possibly TRBD1 (6 bases). The V gene's germline CDR1 is LGHDT and CDR2 YNNKEL (reference sequence). The CDR3 spans 16 residues. Between the trimmed V and J ends, which lost 4 bases and 2 bases, there was a span of 15 bases. Here the CDR3 reads CASSLLGGTAGNTIYF. CDR3 DNA sequence: TGTGCCAGCAGCCTGCTAGGGGGAACGGCTGGAAACACCATATATTTT.

The chain recombines TRBV5-4 with TRBJ2-2; tentative D call: TRBD2 (6 bases). Germline V lookup: CDR1 SGHNT, CDR2 YYREEE (reference sequence). This CDR3 is 14 amino acids long. Trimming removed 3 bases from V and 3 bases from J, with 9 bases in between. The CDR3 nucleotides read TGTGCCAGCAGCTCCGGGACTCACACCGGGGAGCTGTTTTTT. Protein product: CASSSGTHTGELFF.

This rearrangement joins TRBV11-2 to TRBJ1-2; D possibly corresponds to TRBD1 (5 bases). CDR1 is SGHAT and CDR2 is FQNNGV in the germline V gene. The CDR3 is 16 residues long. The germline V and J ends were trimmed by 2 bases and 5 bases, with 18 bases remaining between them. The CDR3 nucleotides read TGTGCCAGCAGCTTACGCAGGGCCAACCCTGGGTATGGCTACACCTTC. This codes for CASSLRRANPGYGYTF. The whole variable domain, remainder taken from reference TRBV11-2 and TRBJ1-2, is EAGVAQSPRYKIIEKRQSVAFWCNPISGHATLYWYQQILGQGPKLLIQFQNNGVVDDSQLPKDRFSAERLKGVDSTLKIQPAKLEDSAVYLCASSLRRANPGYGYTFGSGTRLTVV.

The chain recombines TRBV7-2 with TRBJ2-1; TRBD2 matches 13 bases. The junction had 11 bases not matched to a gene; V was cut back by 4 bases and J by 2 bases. The germline CDR1 and CDR2 sequences are SGHTA and FQGNSA. This CDR3 is 19 amino acids long. CDR3 loop: CASSSPKRLAGGTYNEQFF. Here the CDR3 DNA reads TGTGCCAGCAGCTCCCCGAAGCGACTAGCGGGAGGTACCTACAATGAGCAGTTCTTC.

The chain joins TRBV20-1 to TRBJ2-5; 7 nucleotides line up with TRBD1. This CDR3 region has 16 residues. The junction had 12 bases not matched to a gene; V was cut back by 3 bases and J by 2 bases. CDR1 DFQATT and CDR2 SNEGSKA come from the germline V gene (reference sequence). The DNA for the CDR3 is TGCAGTGCTAGTGCACCGGGACAGTACCCGCAAGAGACCCAGTACTTC. It specifies CSASAPGQYPQETQYF.

This chain joins TRBV11-1 and TRBJ2-7; no firm D call. Trimming stripped 1 base from V and 2 bases from J, with 15 bases between. CDR1 is SGHAT, CDR2 FQDESV, per germline (reference sequence). The CDR3 covers 16 residues. The CDR3 DNA sequence: TGTGCCAGCAGCTTAGAATCCTGGGCTGATACCTACGAGCAGTACTTC. Its translation: CASSLESWADTYEQYF.

The table lists this clone with a count of one. The V call is TRBV5-1, the J call TRBJ1-2; 7 nucleotides line up with TRBD1. Germline-derived CDR1 and CDR2 are SGHRS and YFSETQ. The CDR3 loop spans 19 amino acids. Trimming took 5 bases from V and 4 from J; bases not matched to a gene: 23. The CDR3 is CASSLWGQQRELGGYGYTF. Written as DNA, the CDR3 is TGCGCCAGCAGTTTGTGGGGACAGCAACGAGAGCTTGGTGGCTATGGCTACACCTTC.

This sequence joins TRBV30 and TRBJ2-3; D is perhaps TRBD2 (6 bases). CDR3 length: 12 residues. The germline V and J ends were trimmed by 5 bases and 2 bases, with 8 bases remaining between them. CDR1 is GTSNPN, CDR2 SVGIG, per germline (reference sequence). The CDR3 protein is CAWGLFTDTQYF. In nucleotides, the CDR3 is TGTGCCTGGGGACTATTCACAGATACGCAGTATTTT.

The chain employs TRBV3-1 (or the pseudogene TRBV3-2) and TRBJ2-5, with 7 positions matching TRBD1. There are 16 residues in the CDR3. Germline CDR1 is LGHDT and CDR2 is YNNKEL (reference sequence). Trimming took 1 base from V and 6 from J; bases not matched to a gene: 11. The CDR3 DNA reads TGTGCCAGCAGCCAAGGTTTTTCAGGGGGAGTAAAGACCCAGTACTTC. Its protein is CASSQGFSGGVKTQYF.

This chain uses TRBV5-1 with TRBJ1-1; no definite D call. The CDR3 runs to 13 residues. V was trimmed by 5 bases and J by 0 bases, leaving 8 bases between them. Looked up from germline, CDR1 is SGHRS and CDR2 is YFSETQ. The CDR3 spells CASSKVMNTEAFF. CDR3 DNA: TGCGCCAGCAGTAAGGTTATGAACACTGAAGCTTTCTTT.

The chain is built from TRBV24-1 and TRBJ2-3; TRBD2 is a possible D gene (6 bases). V shed 1 base and J shed 0 bases, with 10 bases lying between them. Per the germline V gene, CDR1 is KGHDR and CDR2 is SFDVKD. CDR3 length: 16 residues. For the CDR3, the DNA is TGTGCCACCAGTGATTTCGGGGGACTGAGCACAGATACGCAGTATTTT. Amino acid sequence: CATSDFGGLSTDTQYF.

V is TRBV6-1 and J is TRBJ1-3; D gene uncertain. Trimming shortened V by 3 bases and J by 0 bases, and 3 bases separated the two germline ends. This CDR3 region has 13 residues. Per germline, CDR1 MNHNS and CDR2 SASEGT. The CDR3 reads CASSESSGNTIYF. Written as DNA, the CDR3 is TGTGCCAGCAGTGAGAGCTCTGGAAACACCATATATTTT.

The chain joins TRBV5-5 to TRBJ2-7; 11 bases fit TRBD2. V shed 3 bases and J 6 bases; nucleotides not matched to a gene: 14. This CDR3 is 17 amino acids long. Germline lookup yields CDR1 SGHKS and CDR2 YYEKEE (reference sequence). CDR3 residues: CASSSRYGLAGGSEQYF. CDR3 in DNA: TGTGCCAGCAGCTCCCGTTACGGGCTAGCGGGAGGATCCGAGCAGTACTTC.

This clone was counted a few times. The chain has TRBV18 and TRBJ2-2, with no clear D. The V end was cut by 8 bases, the J end by 0 bases, with 13 bases between. The CDR3 length is 15 residues. Germline V lookup: CDR1 KGHSH, CDR2 LQKENI. The CDR3 region has the DNA TGTGCCAGCACAAAAATCGCACCGAACACCGGGGAGCTGTTTTTT. It codes for CASTKIAPNTGELFF.

The V and J genes are TRBV7-7 and TRBJ2-1; 9 bases agree with TRBD2. The CDR3 loop spans 15 amino acids. Germline CDR1 is SSHAT and CDR2 is FNYEAQ (reference sequence). V lost 1 base to trimming and J lost 6 bases; unmatched junction nucleotides: 4. For the CDR3, the DNA is TGTGCCAGCAGCTTAGTAGCGGGGGTCGGCAATGAGCAGTTCTTC. It is translated as CASSLVAGVGNEQFF. The full variable domain, with the rest looked up from reference TRBV7-7 and TRBJ2-1, is GAGVSQSPRYKVTKRGQDVTLRCDPISSHATLYWYQQALGQGPEFLTYFNYEAQPDKSGLPSDRFSAERPEGSISTLTIQRTEQRDSAMYRCASSLVAGVGNEQFFGPGTRLTVL.

This CDR3 reads CASSDRYLATSEQFF. The CDR3 region has the DNA TGTGCCAGCAGCGACCGGTATCTCGCAACATCTGAGCAGTTCTTC. This chain uses TRBV7-9 with TRBJ2-1; no reliable D call. The CDR3 runs 15 residues. Looked up from germline, CDR1 is SEHNR and CDR2 is FQNEAQ (reference sequence). With 5 bases removed from V and 9 bases from J, the gap between germline ends came to 20 bases. Variable domain in full (rest from reference TRBV7-9 and TRBJ2-1): DTGVSQNPRHKITKRGQNVTFRCDPISEHNRLYWYRQTLGQGPEFLTYFQNEAQLEKSRLLSDRFSAERPKGSFSTLEIQRTEQGDSAMYLCASSDRYLATSEQFFGPGTRLTVL.

The rearrangement joins TRBV6-5 to TRBJ1-6; no clear D. With 2 bases removed from V and 6 bases from J, the gap between germline ends came to 11 bases. Germline CDR1 and CDR2: MNHEY and SVGAGI. The CDR3 extends over 15 amino acids. This chain's CDR3 is CASSYNGPVNSPLHF. The DNA of the CDR3 is TGTGCCAGCAGTTACAATGGGCCGGTTAATTCACCCCTCCACTTT.